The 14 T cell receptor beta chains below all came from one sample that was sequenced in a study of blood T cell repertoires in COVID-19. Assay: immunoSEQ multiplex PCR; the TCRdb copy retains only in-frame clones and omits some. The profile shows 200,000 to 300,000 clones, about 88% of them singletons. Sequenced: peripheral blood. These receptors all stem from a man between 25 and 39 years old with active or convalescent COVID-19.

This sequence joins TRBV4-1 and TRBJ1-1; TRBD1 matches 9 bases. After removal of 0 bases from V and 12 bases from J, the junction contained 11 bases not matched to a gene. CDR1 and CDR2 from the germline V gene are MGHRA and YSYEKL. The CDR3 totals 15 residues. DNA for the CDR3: TGCGCCAGCAGCCAAGATCAAGGACAGGGGCTGTGGTCTTTCTTT. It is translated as CASSQDQGQGLWSFF.

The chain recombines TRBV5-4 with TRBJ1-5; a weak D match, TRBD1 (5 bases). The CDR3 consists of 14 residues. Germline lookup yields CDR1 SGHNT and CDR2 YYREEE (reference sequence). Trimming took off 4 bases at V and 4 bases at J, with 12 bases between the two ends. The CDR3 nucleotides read TGTGCCAGCAGCCTTCGGGGGGAAAATCAGCCCCAGCATTTT. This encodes CASSLRGENQPQHF.

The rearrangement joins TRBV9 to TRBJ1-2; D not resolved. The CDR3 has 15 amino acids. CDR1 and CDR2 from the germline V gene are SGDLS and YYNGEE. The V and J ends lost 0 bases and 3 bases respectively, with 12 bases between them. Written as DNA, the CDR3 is TGTGCCAGCAGCGTAGTTGCGGGTAGGGACTATGGCTACACCTTC. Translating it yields CASSVVAGRDYGYTF. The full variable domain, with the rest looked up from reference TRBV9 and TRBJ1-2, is DSGVTQTPKHLITATGQRVTLRCSPRSGDLSVYWYQQSLDQGLQFLIQYYNGEERAKGNILERFSAQQFPDLHSELNLSSLELGDSALYFCASSVVAGRDYGYTFGSGTRLTVV.

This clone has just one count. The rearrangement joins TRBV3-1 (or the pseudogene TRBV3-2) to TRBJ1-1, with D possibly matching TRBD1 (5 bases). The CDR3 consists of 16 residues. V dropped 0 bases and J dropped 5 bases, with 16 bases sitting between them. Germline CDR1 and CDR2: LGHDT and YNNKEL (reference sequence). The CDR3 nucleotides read TGTGCCAGCAGCCAAGAGCCGGGGAGGGGTAGAACTGAAGCTTTCTTT. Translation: CASSQEPGRGRTEAFF.

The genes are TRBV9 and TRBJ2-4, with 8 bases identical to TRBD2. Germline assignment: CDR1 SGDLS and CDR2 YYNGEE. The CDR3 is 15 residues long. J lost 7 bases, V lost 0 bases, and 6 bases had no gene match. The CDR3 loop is CASSVAERGKNIQYF. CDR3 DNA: TGTGCCAGCAGCGTAGCCGAGCGGGGGAAGAACATTCAGTACTTC.

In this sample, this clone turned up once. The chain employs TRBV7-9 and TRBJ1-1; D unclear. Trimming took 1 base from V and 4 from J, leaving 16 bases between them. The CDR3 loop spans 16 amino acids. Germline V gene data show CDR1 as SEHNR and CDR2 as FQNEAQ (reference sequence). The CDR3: CASSLVGSGVSTEAFF. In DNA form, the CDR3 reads TGTGCCAGCAGCTTAGTGGGCAGTGGTGTCAGCACTGAAGCTTTCTTT. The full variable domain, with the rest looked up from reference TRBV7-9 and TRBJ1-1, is DTGVSQNPRHKITKRGQNVTFRCDPISEHNRLYWYRQTLGQGPEFLTYFQNEAQLEKSRLLSDRFSAERPKGSFSTLEIQRTEQGDSAMYLCASSLVGSGVSTEAFFGQGTRLTVV.

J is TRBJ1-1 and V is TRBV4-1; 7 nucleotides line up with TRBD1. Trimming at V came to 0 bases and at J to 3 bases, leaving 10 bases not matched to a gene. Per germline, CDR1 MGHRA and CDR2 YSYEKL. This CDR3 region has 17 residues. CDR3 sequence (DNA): TGCGCCAGCAGCCAAGATGGGGTGGACAGGTATTACACTGAAGCTTTCTTT. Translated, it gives CASSQDGVDRYYTEAFF.

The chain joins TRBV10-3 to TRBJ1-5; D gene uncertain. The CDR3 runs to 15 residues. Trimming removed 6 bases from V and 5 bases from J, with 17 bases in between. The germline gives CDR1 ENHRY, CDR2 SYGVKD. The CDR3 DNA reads TGTGCCATCAGGAAAGGTCCGGAGGTGTATCAGCCCCAGCATTTT. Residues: CAIRKGPEVYQPQHF.

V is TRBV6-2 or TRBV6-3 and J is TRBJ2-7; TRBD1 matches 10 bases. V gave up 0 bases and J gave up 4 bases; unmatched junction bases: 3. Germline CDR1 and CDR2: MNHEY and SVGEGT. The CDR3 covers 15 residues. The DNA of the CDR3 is TGTGCCAGCAGTTACTCGACAGGGGGCTTGTACGAGCAGTACTTC. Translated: CASSYSTGGLYEQYF.

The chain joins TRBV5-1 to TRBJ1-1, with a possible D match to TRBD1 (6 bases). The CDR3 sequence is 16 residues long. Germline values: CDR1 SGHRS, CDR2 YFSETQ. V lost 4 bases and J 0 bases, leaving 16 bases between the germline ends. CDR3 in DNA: TGCGCCAGCAGCCCCGAGGCAGGGGACATGAACACTGAAGCTTTCTTT. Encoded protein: CASSPEAGDMNTEAFF.

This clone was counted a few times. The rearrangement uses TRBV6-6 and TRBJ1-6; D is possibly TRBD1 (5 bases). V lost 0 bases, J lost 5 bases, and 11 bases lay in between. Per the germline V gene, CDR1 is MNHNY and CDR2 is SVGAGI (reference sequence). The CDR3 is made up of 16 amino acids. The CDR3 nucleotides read TGTGCCAGCAGTTACTCGCCGGGACTGCATAATTCACCCCTCCACTTT. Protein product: CASSYSPGLHNSPLHF.

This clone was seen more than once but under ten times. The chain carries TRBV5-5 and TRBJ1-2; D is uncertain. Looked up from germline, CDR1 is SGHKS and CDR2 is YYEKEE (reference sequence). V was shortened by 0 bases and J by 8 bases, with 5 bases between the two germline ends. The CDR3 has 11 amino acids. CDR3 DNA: TGTGCCAGCAGCTTGGCCCTCGGCTACACCTTC. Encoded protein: CASSLALGYTF. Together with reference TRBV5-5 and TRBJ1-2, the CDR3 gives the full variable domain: DAGVTQSPTHLIKTRGQQVTLRCSPISGHKSVSWYQQVLGQGPQFIFQYYEKEERGRGNFPDRFSARQFPNYSSELNVNALLLGDSALYLCASSLALGYTFGSGTRLTVV.

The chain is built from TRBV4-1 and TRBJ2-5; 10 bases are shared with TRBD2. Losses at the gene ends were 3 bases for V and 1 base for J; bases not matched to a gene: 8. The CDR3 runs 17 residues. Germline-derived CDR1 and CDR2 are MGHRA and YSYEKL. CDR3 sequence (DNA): TGCGCCAGCAGCCAGGGGCCAGCGGGGGGGCTCCAAGAGACCCAGTACTTC. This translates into CASSQGPAGGLQETQYF.

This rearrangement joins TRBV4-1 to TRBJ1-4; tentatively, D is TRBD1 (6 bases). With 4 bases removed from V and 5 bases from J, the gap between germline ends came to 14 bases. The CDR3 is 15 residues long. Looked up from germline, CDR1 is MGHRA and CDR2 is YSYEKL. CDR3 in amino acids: CASSPGTKQNEKLFF. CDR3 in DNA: TGCGCCAGCAGCCCTGGGACAAAGCAGAATGAAAAACTGTTTTTT.